The rows below give T cell receptor beta chains drawn from one sample of a study of cytomegalovirus exposure and HLA in healthy donors. Data came from immunoSEQ multiplex PCR; TCRdb stores just in-frame clones and leaves some out. The data show 120,000 to 150,000 clones, with approximately 93% seen just once and roughly 0.7% held by the top ten. The sample comprised PBMCs. These receptors came from a man between 18 and 29 years old in good health and CMV-seronegative. Both conserved end residues are part of each CDR3. D genes are given only for firm matches. Size tells how often a clone was seen (once, few, many) or the class of an expanded clone, and some rows leave it out.

>TRBV10-3|TRBD1|TRBJ2-7|-
TGTGCCATCAGTGACCCCGGGACAGGGGCCTACGAGCAGTACTTC
CAISDPGTGAYEQYF
>TRBV7-9|-|TRBJ2-3|-
TGTGCCAGCATGGGGGCCAACACAGATACGCAGTATTTT
CASMGANTDTQYF
>TRBV23-1|-|TRBJ2-6|-
TGCGCCAGCAGTCAAACCGCTGGACCAAACAGGGCTGGGGCCAACGTCCTGACTTTC
CASSQTAGPNRAGANVLTF
>TRBV29-1|TRBD1|TRBJ2-2|-
TGCAGCGTAGCTCTCGGGACAGGCAACACCGGGGAGCTGTTTTTT
CSVALGTGNTGELFF
>TRBV18|-|TRBJ1-5|-
TGTGCCAGCTCACCCGACTTCTCAAGGTTGGGCAATCAGCCCCAGCATTTT
CASSPDFSRLGNQPQHF
>TRBV19|TRBD2|TRBJ2-2|once
TGTGCCAGTAGTCCCCTAGCGGGAGCGGTCGGGGAGCTGTTTTTT
CASSPLAGAVGELFF
>TRBV6-5|TRBD1|TRBJ1-5|-
TGTGCCAGCAGTTACAGCAGGGGGCCTAATCAGCCCCAGCATTTT
CASSYSRGPNQPQHF
>TRBV2|-|TRBJ2-1|-
TGTGCCAGCAGTGAATGGAGTTTGACCTCCTCCTACAATGAGCAGTTCTTC
CASSEWSLTSSYNEQFF
>TRBV19|TRBD1|TRBJ1-5|-
TGTGCCAGTTCCCCGACAGGGCAAATCGGACAGCCCCAGCATTTT
CASSPTGQIGQPQHF
>TRBV11-3|-|TRBJ1-2|-
TGTGCCAGCAGCTTTGCAGCGGGTGGCTACACCTTC
CASSFAAGGYTF